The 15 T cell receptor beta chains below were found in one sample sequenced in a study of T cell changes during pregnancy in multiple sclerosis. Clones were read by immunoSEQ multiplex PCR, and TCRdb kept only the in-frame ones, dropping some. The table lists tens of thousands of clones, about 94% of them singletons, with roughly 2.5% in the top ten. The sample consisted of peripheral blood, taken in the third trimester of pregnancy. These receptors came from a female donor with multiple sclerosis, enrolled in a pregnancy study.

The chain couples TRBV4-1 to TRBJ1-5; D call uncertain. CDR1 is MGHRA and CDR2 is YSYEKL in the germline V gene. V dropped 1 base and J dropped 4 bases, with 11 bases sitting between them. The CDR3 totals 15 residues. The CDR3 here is CASSQVGGRNQPQHF. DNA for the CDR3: TGCGCCAGCAGCCAAGTGGGAGGACGGAATCAGCCCCAGCATTTT.

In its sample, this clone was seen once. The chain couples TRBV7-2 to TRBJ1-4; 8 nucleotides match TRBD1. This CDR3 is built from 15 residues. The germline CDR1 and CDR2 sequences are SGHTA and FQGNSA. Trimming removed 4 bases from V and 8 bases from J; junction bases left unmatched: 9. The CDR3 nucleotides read TGTGCCAGCAGCTCGAGACAGGGGCCGAGGGAAAAACTGTTTTTT. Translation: CASSSRQGPREKLFF.

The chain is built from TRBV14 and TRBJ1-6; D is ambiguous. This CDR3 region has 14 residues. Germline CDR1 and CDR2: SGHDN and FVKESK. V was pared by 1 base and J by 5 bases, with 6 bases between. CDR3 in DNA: TGTGCCAGCAGCCAAGTTCAAAATAATTCACCCCTCCACTTT. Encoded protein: CASSQVQNNSPLHF.

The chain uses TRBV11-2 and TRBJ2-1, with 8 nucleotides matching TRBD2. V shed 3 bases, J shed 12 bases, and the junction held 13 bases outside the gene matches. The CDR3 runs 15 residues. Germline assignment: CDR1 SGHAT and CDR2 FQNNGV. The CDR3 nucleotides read TGTGCCAGCAGCTTTTCGGGGGGGCCGTTTGACGGGCAGTTCTTC. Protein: CASSFSGGPFDGQFF. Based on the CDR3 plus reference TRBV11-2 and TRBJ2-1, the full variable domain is EAGVAQSPRYKIIEKRQSVAFWCNPISGHATLYWYQQILGQGPKLLIQFQNNGVVDDSQLPKDRFSAERLKGVDSTLKIQPAKLEDSAVYLCASSFSGGPFDGQFFGPGTRLTVL.

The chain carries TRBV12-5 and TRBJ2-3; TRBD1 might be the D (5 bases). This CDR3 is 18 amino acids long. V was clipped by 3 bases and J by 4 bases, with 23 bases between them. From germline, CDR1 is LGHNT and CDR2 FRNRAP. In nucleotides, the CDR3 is TGTGCTAGTGGTTTAATGGGGCGAGGTAGCCCTACCCCAGATACGCAGTATTTT. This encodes CASGLMGRGSPTPDTQYF. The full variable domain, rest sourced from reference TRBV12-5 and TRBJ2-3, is DARVTQTPRHKVTEMGQEVTMRCQPILGHNTVFWYRQTMMQGLELLAYFRNRAPLDDSGMPKDRFSAEMPDATLATLKIQPSEPRDSAVYFCASGLMGRGSPTPDTQYFGPGTRLTVL.

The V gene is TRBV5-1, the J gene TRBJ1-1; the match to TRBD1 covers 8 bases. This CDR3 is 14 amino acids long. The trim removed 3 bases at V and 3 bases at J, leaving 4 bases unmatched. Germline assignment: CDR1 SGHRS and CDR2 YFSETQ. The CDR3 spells CASSYRGGDTEAFF. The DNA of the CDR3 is TGCGCCAGCAGCTACAGGGGGGGCGACACTGAAGCTTTCTTT.

As DNA, the CDR3 is TGTGCCAGCAGTTACGGGGCGGAGGGGAATGAGCAGTTCTTC. Amino acid sequence: CASSYGAEGNEQFF. This chain uses TRBV6-6 with TRBJ2-1; perhaps TRBD2 as D (6 bases). This CDR3 has 14 residues. CDR1 and CDR2 (germline): MNHNY, SVGAGI (reference sequence). The V and J ends lost 2 bases and 7 bases respectively, with 12 bases between them.

The CDR3 nucleotides are TGTGCCAGCTCACCACTCCCACTTTACTCTGGAAACACCATATATTTT. This encodes CASSPLPLYSGNTIYF. The chain has TRBV18 and TRBJ1-3, with no clear D. V was shortened by 1 base and J by 0 bases, with 10 bases between the two germline ends. CDR3 length equals 16 residues. Per the germline V gene, CDR1 is KGHSH and CDR2 is LQKENI.

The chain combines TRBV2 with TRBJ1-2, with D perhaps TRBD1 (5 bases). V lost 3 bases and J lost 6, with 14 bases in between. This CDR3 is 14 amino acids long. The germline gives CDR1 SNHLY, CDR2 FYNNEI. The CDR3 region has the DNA TGTGCCAGCAGTGACCCGGACAACTACGATGGCTACACCTTC. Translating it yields CASSDPDNYDGYTF.

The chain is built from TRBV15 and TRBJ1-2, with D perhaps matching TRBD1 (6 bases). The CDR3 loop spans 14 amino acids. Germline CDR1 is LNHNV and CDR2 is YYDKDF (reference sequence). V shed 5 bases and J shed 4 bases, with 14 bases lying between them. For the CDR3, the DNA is TGTGCCACCAGCCCGAAGGGGGAGAGCTATGGCTACACCTTC. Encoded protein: CATSPKGESYGYTF.

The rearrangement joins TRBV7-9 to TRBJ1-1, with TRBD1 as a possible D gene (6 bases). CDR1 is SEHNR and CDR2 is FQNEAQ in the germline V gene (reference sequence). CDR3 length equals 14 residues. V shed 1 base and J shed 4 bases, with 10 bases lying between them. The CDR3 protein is CASSLDRALTEAFF. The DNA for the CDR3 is TGTGCCAGCAGCTTAGACAGGGCCCTCACTGAAGCTTTCTTT.

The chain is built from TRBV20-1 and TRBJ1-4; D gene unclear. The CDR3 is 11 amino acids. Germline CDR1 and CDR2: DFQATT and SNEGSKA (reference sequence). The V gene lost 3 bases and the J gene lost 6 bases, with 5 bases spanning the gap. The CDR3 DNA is TGCAGTGCTAGCCGGGATGAAAAACTGTTTTTT. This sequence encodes CSASRDEKLFF.

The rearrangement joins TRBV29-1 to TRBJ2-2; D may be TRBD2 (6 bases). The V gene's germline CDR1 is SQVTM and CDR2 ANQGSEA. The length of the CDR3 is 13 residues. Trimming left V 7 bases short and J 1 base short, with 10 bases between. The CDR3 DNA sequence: TGCAGCGCCCCAGCGGGGAACACCGGGGAGCTGTTTTTT. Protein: CSAPAGNTGELFF.

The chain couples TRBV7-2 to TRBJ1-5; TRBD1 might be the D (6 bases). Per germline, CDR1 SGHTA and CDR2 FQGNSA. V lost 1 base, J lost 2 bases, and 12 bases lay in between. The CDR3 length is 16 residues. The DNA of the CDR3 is TGTGCCAGCAGCTTAGGACCGGGACACCGCAATCAGCCCCAGCATTTT. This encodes CASSLGPGHRNQPQHF.

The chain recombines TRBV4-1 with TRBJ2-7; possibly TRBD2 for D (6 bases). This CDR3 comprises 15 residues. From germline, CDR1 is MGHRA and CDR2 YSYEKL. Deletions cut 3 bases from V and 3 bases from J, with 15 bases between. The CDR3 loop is CASSHTVLAGYEQYF. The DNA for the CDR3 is TGCGCCAGCAGCCACACCGTACTAGCTGGCTACGAGCAGTACTTC.